Following are 4 T cell receptor beta chains from one sample sequenced in a study of early T cells in non-severe SARS-CoV-2 infection (dated by TCRdb to the early 2020s). The method was 5' RACE. These reads were obtained on a NextSeq 500. TCRdb handled the public reads itself, with Q25 trimming in fastp and clone calling in MiXCR, and kept productive beta chains. Each CDR3 protein gets just one entry, which takes the most common genes and DNA from the rows behind it. Here the sample has 75,000 to 90,000 distinct CDR3 sequences; 8.5% to 12% occur a single time. Around 8% of the sample is taken by the ten largest. The starting material was whole blood, obtained at baseline. These receptors all stem from an adult who was a healthcare worker with PCR-confirmed SARS-CoV-2 infection or an uninfected control (not recorded which).

The rearrangement uses TRBV6-2 or TRBV6-3 and TRBJ2-7; 7 bases line up with TRBD1. J lost 2 bases, V lost 6 bases, and 10 bases had no gene match. Germline V gene lookup returns CDR1 MNHEY and CDR2 SVGEGT. The CDR3 loop spans 15 amino acids. The CDR3 protein is CASSRLSGQAYEQYF. CDR3 bases: TGTGCCAGCAGCCGACTCAGCGGACAGGCCTACGAGCAGTACTTC.

As DNA, the CDR3 is TGTGCCAGCAGCTCTCCCGGTCTACGGAACACTGAAGCTTTCTTT. It codes for CASSSPGLRNTEAFF. The genes are TRBV11-3 and TRBJ1-1; unclear D gene. Germline CDR1 SGHNT, CDR2 YENEEA. This CDR3 has 15 residues. The V end was cut by 4 bases, the J end by 1 base, with 13 bases between.

This chain links TRBV3-1 with TRBJ2-1, with D possibly called TRBD1 or TRBD2 (5 bases each). The V end lost 4 bases, the J end lost 7 bases, and 23 bases lay between the germline ends. CDR1 is LGHDT, CDR2 YNNKEL, per germline (reference sequence). The CDR3 is made up of 17 amino acids. The CDR3 DNA is TGTGCCAGCAGCCCCCTCCATGACCCCGAGTGGGGGAATGAGCAGTTCTTC. Translation gives CASSPLHDPEWGNEQFF.

The rearrangement links TRBV20-1 to TRBJ2-3, with 12 nucleotides matching TRBD2. Germline CDR1 DFQATT, CDR2 SNEGSKA (reference sequence). The CDR3 runs to 15 residues. The CDR3 loop is CRGTSGLSSTDTQYF. The CDR3, as DNA: TGCAGGGGGACTAGCGGGTTATCTAGCACAGATACGCAGTATTTT.